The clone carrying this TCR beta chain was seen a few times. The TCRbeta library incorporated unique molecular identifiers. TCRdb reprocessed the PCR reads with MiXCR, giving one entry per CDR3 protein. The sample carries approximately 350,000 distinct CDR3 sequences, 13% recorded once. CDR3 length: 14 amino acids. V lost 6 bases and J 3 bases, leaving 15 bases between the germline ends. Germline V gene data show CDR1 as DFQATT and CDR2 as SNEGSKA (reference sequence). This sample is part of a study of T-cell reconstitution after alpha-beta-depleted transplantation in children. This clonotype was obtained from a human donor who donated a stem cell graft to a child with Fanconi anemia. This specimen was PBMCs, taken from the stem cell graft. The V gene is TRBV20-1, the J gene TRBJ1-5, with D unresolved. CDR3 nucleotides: TGCAGTGCCGCCCCGGACGGAAACAATCAGCCCCAGCATTTT. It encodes CSAAPDGNNQPQHF.